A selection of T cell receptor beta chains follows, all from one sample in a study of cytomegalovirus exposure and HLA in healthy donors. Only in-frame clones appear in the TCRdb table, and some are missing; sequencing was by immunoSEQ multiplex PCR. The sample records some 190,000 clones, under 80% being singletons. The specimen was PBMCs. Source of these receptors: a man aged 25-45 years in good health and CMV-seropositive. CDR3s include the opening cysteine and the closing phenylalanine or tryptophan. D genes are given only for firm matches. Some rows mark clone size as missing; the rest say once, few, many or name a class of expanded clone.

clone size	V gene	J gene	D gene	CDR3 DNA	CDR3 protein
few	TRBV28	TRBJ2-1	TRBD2	TGTGCCAGCGCGCCTAGCGGGATCAATGAGCAGTTCTTC	CASAPSGINEQFF
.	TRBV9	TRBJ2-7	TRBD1	TGTGCCAGCAGTCCGGGACAGGGAGGCGAGCAGTACTTC	CASSPGQGGEQYF
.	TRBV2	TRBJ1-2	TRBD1	TGTGCCAGCAGCGCCGGGACAGGGAAGGGCTACTATGGCTACACCTTC	CASSAGTGKGYYGYTF
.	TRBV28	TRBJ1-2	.	TGTGCCAGCAGTTTCGCCTCTCTGGAGGGGTATGGCTACACCTTC	CASSFASLEGYGYTF
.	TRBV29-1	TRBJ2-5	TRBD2	TGCAGCCACTCCGCGGGGGATCAAGAGACCCAGTACTTC	CSHSAGDQETQYF
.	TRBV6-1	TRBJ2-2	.	TGTGCCAGCAGATCACAGACAGGGAACACCGGGGAGCTGTTTTTT	CASRSQTGNTGELFF
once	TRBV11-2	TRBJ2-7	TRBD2	TGTGCCAGCAGTTGGCGAGGGTCACTAGCGGGCTCGGGCGAGCAGTACTTC	CASSWRGSLAGSGEQYF
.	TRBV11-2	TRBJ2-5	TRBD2	TGTGCCAGCAGCACCACTAGCGGGAGGGCGGCAGAGACCCAGTACTTC	CASSTTSGRAAETQYF
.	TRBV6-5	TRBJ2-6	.	TGTGCCAGCAGTCTAGGGGCTGGGGCCAACGTCCTGACTTTC	CASSLGAGANVLTF
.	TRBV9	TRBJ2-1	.	TGTGCCAGCAGCCCCGACAGCTTTTACGGTGAGCAGTTCTTC	CASSPDSFYGEQFF
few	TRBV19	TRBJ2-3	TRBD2	TGTGCCAGTGGGACTAGCGGGAGCACTGGCACAGATACGCAGTATTTT	CASGTSGSTGTDTQYF
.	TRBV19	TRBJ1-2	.	TGTGCCAGTAGCCTAGACGAAACTGGGGGGGCGAAGGGCTACACCTTC	CASSLDETGGAKGYTF
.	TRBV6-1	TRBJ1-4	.	TGTGCCACGGGGATGAGGGTAGACGAAAAACTGTTTTTT	CATGMRVDEKLFF
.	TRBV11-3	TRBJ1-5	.	TGTGCCAGCAGCTTAGTCCTCGCTAGATATAGCAATCAGCCCCAGCATTTT	CASSLVLARYSNQPQHF
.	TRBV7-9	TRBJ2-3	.	TGTGCCAGCAGCACAGTCACAGATACGCAGTATTTT	CASSTVTDTQYF
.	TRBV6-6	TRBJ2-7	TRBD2	TGTGCCAGCAGTTACTTCGGGACTAGCGGATCCTACGAGCAGTACTTC	CASSYFGTSGSYEQYF